Below, 26 T cell receptor beta chains from the same sample are listed, as sequenced in a study of early T cells in non-severe SARS-CoV-2 infection. One entry per CDR3 protein results from TCRdb running MiXCR on the 5' RACE reads. This repertoire shows more than 55,000 distinct CDR3 sequences, about 6% found once; its top ten account for 3.4%. This sample comprised whole blood, obtained at baseline. These receptors came from an adult who was a healthcare worker with PCR-confirmed SARS-CoV-2 infection or an uninfected control (not recorded which).

This clonotype has a handful of counts. The chain links TRBV18 to TRBJ2-3; D might be TRBD2 (5 bases). CDR3 length: 13 amino acids. The V and J ends lost 3 bases and 4 bases respectively, with 8 bases between them. Germline assignment: CDR1 KGHSH and CDR2 LQKENI. Written as DNA, the CDR3 is TGTGCCAGCTCACCTAGGGAGCCAGATACGCAGTATTTT. Encoded protein: CASSPREPDTQYF.

V usage is TRBV29-1 and J usage is TRBJ2-5; no definite D call. V lost 6 bases and J lost 5, with 16 bases in between. CDR1 is SQVTM and CDR2 is ANQGSEA in the germline V gene. The CDR3 covers 13 residues. In nucleotides, the CDR3 is TGCAGCGTGCAGTCCCAGCGCCGGGAGACCCAGTACTTC. Translating it yields CSVQSQRRETQYF. Full variable domain (remainder filled in from reference TRBV29-1 and TRBJ2-5): SAVISQKPSRDICQRGTSLTIQCQVDSQVTMMFWYRQQPGQSLTLIATANQGSEATYESGFVIDKFPISRPNLTFSTLTVSNMSPEDSSIYLCSVQSQRRETQYFGPGTRLLVL.

This clonotype was seen ten or more times. The chain uses TRBV7-2 and TRBJ2-3, with no clear D. This CDR3 is 13 amino acids long. Per the germline V gene, CDR1 is SGHTA and CDR2 is FQGNSA. V lost 1 base and J lost 0, with 2 bases in between. CDR3 protein: CASSLVSTDTQYF. DNA for the CDR3: TGTGCCAGCAGCTTAGTTAGCACAGATACGCAGTATTTT. The complete variable domain, with remaining parts taken from reference TRBV7-2 and TRBJ2-3, reads GAGVSQSPSNKVTEKGKDVELRCDPISGHTALYWYRQSLGQGLEFLIYFQGNSAPDKSGLPSDRFSAERTGGSVSTLTIQRTQQEDSAVYLCASSLVSTDTQYFGPGTRLTVL.

This clonotype showed up many times. This chain uses TRBV20-1 with TRBJ2-1; tentatively, D is TRBD2 (6 bases). The CDR3 is made up of 12 amino acids. The germline gives CDR1 DFQATT, CDR2 SNEGSKA (reference sequence). V gave up 5 bases and J gave up 8 bases, with 13 bases separating them. CDR3 sequence: CSAPGVIDEQFF. The CDR3 nucleotides read TGCAGTGCTCCGGGAGTTATCGATGAGCAGTTCTTC.

This clonotype was counted ten times or more. The CDR3 loop is CASSFVRGAFNQPQHF. The DNA for the CDR3 is TGTGCCAGCAGTTTTGTGAGAGGGGCTTTCAATCAGCCCCAGCATTTT. This chain joins TRBV28 and TRBJ1-5; perhaps TRBD1 as D (5 bases). The CDR3 length is 16 residues. Germline V CDR1 and CDR2: MDHEN, SYDVKM. Trimming shortened V by 3 bases and J by 3 bases, and 15 bases separated the two germline ends.

This clonotype has ten or more counts. J is TRBJ1-1 and V is TRBV21-1; whether TRBD1, the table's D call, matches the DNA was not checked. TRBV21-1 is recorded as a pseudogene. The CDR3 runs to 16 residues. The chain's CDR3 is CASSKGQGLGYTEAFF. Here the CDR3 DNA reads TGTGCCAGCAGCAAAGGTCAGGGTCTCGGGTACACTGAAGCTTTCTTT.

Many counts were recorded for this clonotype. The V and J genes are TRBV5-1 and TRBJ1-5, with no clear D. CDR1 is SGHRS, CDR2 YFSETQ, per germline. Trimming left V 4 bases short and J 2 bases short, with 7 bases between. The CDR3 runs to 13 residues. The DNA for the CDR3 is TGCGCCAGCAGCGCGGCCGGCAATCAGCCCCAGCATTTT. Amino acids: CASSAAGNQPQHF.

The chain is built from TRBV9 and TRBJ1-5; D gene uncertain. Germline lookup yields CDR1 SGDLS and CDR2 YYNGEE. V was trimmed by 0 bases and J by 0 bases, leaving 7 bases between them. This CDR3 region has 15 residues. CDR3 bases: TGTGCCAGCAGCGTAGGCGAGACTAGCAATCAGCCCCAGCATTTT. Translating it yields CASSVGETSNQPQHF. Together with reference TRBV9 and TRBJ1-5, the CDR3 gives the full variable domain: DSGVTQTPKHLITATGQRVTLRCSPRSGDLSVYWYQQSLDQGLQFLIQYYNGEERAKGNILERFSAQQFPDLHSELNLSSLELGDSALYFCASSVGETSNQPQHFGDGTRLSIL.

This clonotype was counted between two and nine times. The chain carries TRBV7-2 and TRBJ2-1, with 9 bases lining up with TRBD2. The ends lost 2 bases at V and 4 bases at J; junction bases unmatched: 3. Germline V gene lookup returns CDR1 SGHTA and CDR2 FQGNSA. The CDR3 extends over 15 amino acids. The CDR3: CASSLTSGLYNEQFF. The CDR3 region has the DNA TGTGCCAGCAGCTTAACTAGCGGGCTGTACAATGAGCAGTTCTTC. Full variable domain (outside the CDR3, taken from reference TRBV7-2 and TRBJ2-1): GAGVSQSPSNKVTEKGKDVELRCDPISGHTALYWYRQSLGQGLEFLIYFQGNSAPDKSGLPSDRFSAERTGGSVSTLTIQRTQQEDSAVYLCASSLTSGLYNEQFFGPGTRLTVL.

This clonotype was picked up many times. The CDR3 loop reads CASSQMAASGRANTGELFF. The CDR3 nucleotides read TGTGCCAGCAGCCAAATGGCCGCTAGCGGGAGGGCAAACACCGGGGAGCTGTTTTTT. The rearrangement links TRBV3-1 to TRBJ2-2; 12 bases line up with TRBD2. CDR1 is LGHDT and CDR2 is YNNKEL in the germline V gene (reference sequence). V was clipped by 2 bases and J by 2 bases; unmatched bases: 9. There are 19 residues in the CDR3.

Comment on this clonotype: A much larger clone sits a single nucleotide away, making a read error possible. The chain is built from TRBV3-1 and TRBJ1-3; the D gene is possibly TRBD1 (6 bases). Germline V gene data show CDR1 as LGHDT and CDR2 as YNNKEL (reference sequence). There are 16 residues in the CDR3. The CDR3 DNA sequence: TGTGCCAGCAGCCAAGAGAACACAGGGACCGGAAACACCATACATTTT. It encodes CASSQENTGTGNTIHF.

This clonotype was detected ten times or more. The rearrangement links TRBV5-6 to TRBJ2-7; the match to TRBD2 covers 14 bases. V dropped 3 bases and J dropped 3; count of bases not matched to a gene: 8. Germline V gene sequence: CDR1 SGHDT, CDR2 YYEEEE. The CDR3 contains 17 residues. As DNA, the CDR3 is TGTGCCAGCAGCTCAGGGACTAGCGGGAGCCCACGCTACGAGCAGTACTTC. The encoded protein is CASSSGTSGSPRYEQYF.

This clonotype was observed many times. One junction end does not reproduce the germline sequence, and a read error may be involved. Here the CDR3 reads CASSLRGASRVF. CDR3 DNA: TGTGCCAGCAGTTTAAGAGGGGCTAGCAGGGTCTTT. The chain employs TRBV28 and TRBJ1-1; D is perhaps TRBD1 (5 bases). The CDR3 covers 12 residues. Germline CDR1 and CDR2: MDHEN and SYDVKM.

This clonotype was picked up many times. The CDR3 DNA sequence: TGTGCCTGGAGTGAGACAGGGGGCCTATACTACACCTTC. This encodes CAWSETGGLYYTF. V and J are TRBV30 and TRBJ1-2, with 10 bases that match TRBD1. CDR1 and CDR2 (germline): GTSNPN, SVGIG (reference sequence). The CDR3 length is 13 residues. V shed 1 base and J 10 bases; nucleotides not matched to a gene: 6.

This clonotype was counted at least ten times. CDR3 region: CASSSRGRGLNTEAFF. In DNA form, the CDR3 reads TGTGCCAGCAGCTCCAGGGGCAGGGGGTTGAACACTGAAGCTTTCTTT. The chain uses TRBV7-8 and TRBJ1-1, with 7 bases aligning to TRBD1. CDR3 length equals 16 residues. The ends lost 4 bases at V and 0 bases at J; junction bases unmatched: 8. The V gene's germline CDR1 is SGHVS and CDR2 FQNEAQ.

This clonotype has a count of ten or more. V and J are TRBV11-2 and TRBJ2-1; tentative D call: TRBD2 (6 bases). The germline V gene encodes CDR1 SGHAT and CDR2 FQNNGV. This CDR3 comprises 18 residues. Trimming removed 1 base at V and 2 bases at J, with 18 bases between. CDR3 residues: CASSLVSSGAATYNEQFF. The CDR3 DNA follows: TGTGCCAGCAGCTTAGTCTCATCGGGAGCGGCAACCTACAATGAGCAGTTCTTC.

This clonotype occurred a few times. The chain combines TRBV18 with TRBJ1-1; D call uncertain. Germline V lookup: CDR1 KGHSH, CDR2 LQKENI. V shed 0 bases and J shed 7 bases, with 12 bases lying between them. This CDR3 comprises 14 residues. The CDR3 nucleotides read TGTGCCAGCTCACCACCTGGCAGAAGAGATGAAGCTTTCTTT. This sequence encodes CASSPPGRRDEAFF.

This clonotype was seen more than once but under ten times. The chain employs TRBV30 and TRBJ2-3, with 8 bases fitting TRBD2. The ends lost 2 bases at V and 7 bases at J; junction bases unmatched: 11. This CDR3 region has 15 residues. CDR1 is GTSNPN and CDR2 is SVGIG in the germline V gene (reference sequence). CDR3 protein: CAWSRGSGKWNTQYF. CDR3 DNA sequence: TGTGCCTGGAGTAGGGGTAGCGGGAAGTGGAATACGCAGTATTTT.

The chain links TRBV5-1 to TRBJ2-1; D is undetermined. The CDR3 is 12 amino acids. Trimming removed 2 bases at V and 3 bases at J, with 3 bases between. Germline CDR1 SGHRS, CDR2 YFSETQ. The CDR3 loop is CASSFNYNEQFF. The CDR3 DNA sequence: TGCGCCAGCAGCTTTAACTACAATGAGCAGTTCTTC.

This clonotype was recorded a few times. This CDR3 is CSAPSFSGRAGETQYF. CDR3 nucleotides: TGCAGTGCGCCGTCCTTTAGCGGGAGGGCCGGAGAGACCCAGTACTTC. V usage is TRBV20-1 and J usage is TRBJ2-5; 11 nucleotides agree with TRBD2. The germline V gene has CDR1 DFQATT and CDR2 SNEGSKA (reference sequence). The trim removed 6 bases at V and 4 bases at J, leaving 13 bases unmatched. The CDR3 covers 16 residues.

The CDR3, as DNA: TGTGCCAGCTCACCACGAGTAGGGGGCAAATACGAGCAGTACTTC. Translated, it gives CASSPRVGGKYEQYF. This rearrangement joins TRBV18 to TRBJ2-7; TRBD1 aligns across 7 bases. This CDR3 comprises 15 residues. Losses at the gene ends were 1 base for V and 4 bases for J; bases not matched to a gene: 7. Germline assignment: CDR1 KGHSH and CDR2 LQKENI.

This rearrangement joins TRBV19 to TRBJ2-7, with 9 positions matching TRBD1. Germline values: CDR1 LNHDA, CDR2 SQIVND (reference sequence). CDR3 length: 13 amino acids. The trim removed 5 bases at V and 7 bases at J, leaving 6 bases unmatched. For the CDR3, the DNA is TGTGCCAGTAGTCCACAGGGGGCGCGTGAGCAGTACTTC. Protein product: CASSPQGAREQYF.

This clonotype appeared many times. The chain is built from TRBV5-4 and TRBJ2-2; tentative D call: TRBD1 (5 bases). Germline V CDR1 and CDR2: SGHNT, YYREEE (reference sequence). V was clipped by 0 bases and J by 8 bases, with 8 bases between them. The CDR3 is 13 amino acids. CDR3 sequence reads: CASSLEAGGELFF. In DNA, the CDR3 is TGTGCCAGCAGCTTGGAGGCAGGGGGGGAGCTGTTTTTT.

This clonotype has just a few counts. CDR3: CSVSPRDYPPYEQYF. The CDR3 nucleotides read TGCAGCGTTAGCCCCCGGGACTACCCGCCCTACGAGCAGTACTTC. The chain joins TRBV29-1 to TRBJ2-7; TRBD2 matches 7 bases. Trimming took 5 bases from V and 2 from J; bases not matched to a gene: 12. This CDR3 comprises 15 residues. Germline CDR1 reads SQVTM; CDR2 reads ANQGSEA.

In this sample, this clonotype turned up many times. The chain joins TRBV29-1 to TRBJ2-7; TRBD1 matches 7 bases. The germline V gene encodes CDR1 SQVTM and CDR2 ANQGSEA. Unmatched junction bases numbered 4, after V lost 4 bases and J lost 7 bases. This CDR3 comprises 11 residues. The CDR3 loop is CSVVGGGEQYF. The CDR3 nucleotides read TGCAGCGTTGTAGGGGGCGGGGAGCAGTACTTC.

This chain joins TRBV7-6 and TRBJ2-7; D is possibly TRBD2 (5 bases). This CDR3 spans 13 amino acids. The V gene's germline CDR1 is SGHVS and CDR2 FNYEAQ. Trimming shortened V by 5 bases and J by 3 bases, and 11 bases separated the two germline ends. The CDR3 sequence: CASSVGENYEQYF. Written as DNA, the CDR3 is TGTGCCAGCAGCGTCGGGGAAAACTACGAGCAGTACTTC.